The rows below give T cell receptor beta chains drawn from one sample of a study of blood T cells in healthy people across ages. TCRdb ran MiXCR on the 5' RACE reads and lists one entry per CDR3 protein. The profile shows 1.5 million or so distinct CDR3 sequences, approximately 42% of them singletons. The sequenced material came from blood. These receptors all come from a young woman in good health. The CDR3 runs from the conserved cysteine through the conserved F or W. Each record gives: V gene, J gene, D gene, clone size, CDR3 DNA, CDR3 protein. D genes are given only for firm matches. Not all rows give a size; the values are once, few, many and, for expanded clones, a class.

TRBV20-1,TRBJ1-1,-,-,TGCAGTGCAACAACAGGGTCGCTCACTGAAGCTTTCTTT,CSATTGSLTEAFF
TRBV7-2,TRBJ1-1,-,-,TGTGCCAGCAGCTTCTTCAGGGTTGAGTATACTGAAGCTTTCTTT,CASSFFRVEYTEAFF
TRBV5-1,TRBJ2-2,-,few,TGCGCCAGCAGCCCCGATGGGGGAGTTGGCACCGGGGAGCTGTTTTTT,CASSPDGGVGTGELFF
TRBV18,TRBJ2-1,-,-,TGTGCCAGCTCACCACCCACGGTAATGTCCTACAATGAGCAGTTCTTC,CASSPPTVMSYNEQFF
TRBV11-2,TRBJ2-1,TRBD1,few,TGTGCCAGCAAGGACAGGGCTTCCAATGAGCAGTTCTTC,CASKDRASNEQFF
TRBV25-1,TRBJ1-4,TRBD1,few,TGTGCCAGCAGGGCCTCCCCGGGACAGGGGGCCACTAATGAAAAACTGTTTTTT,CASRASPGQGATNEKLFF
TRBV2,TRBJ2-7,-,-,TGTGCCACTTCCTGGGACAACTCCTACGAGCAGTACTTC,CATSWDNSYEQYF
TRBV20-1,TRBJ1-1,TRBD1,few,TGCAGTGCTAGGGACAGGGGGCAGAGGACGACTGAAGCTTTCTTT,CSARDRGQRTTEAFF
TRBV15,TRBJ2-3,TRBD1,-,TGTGCCACCAGCAGAGATATACAGGGGAGTTTGACAGATACGCAGTATTTT,CATSRDIQGSLTDTQYF
TRBV18,TRBJ2-1,-,few,TGTGCCAGCTCACATGTAGGTGAGCAGTTCTTC,CASSHVGEQFF
TRBV24-1,TRBJ1-5,-,-,TGTGCCACCAGTGGGGACGGTAATAGCAATCAGCCCCAGCATTTT,CATSGDGNSNQPQHF
TRBV29-1,TRBJ1-2,TRBD1,few,TGCAGCGTTGGGATGGGACAGGGCCGAGGCTACACCTTC,CSVGMGQGRGYTF
TRBV20-1,TRBJ2-3,TRBD2,-,TGCAGTGCCATAAGACTAGCATCCGTCCCAGATGCGCAGTATTTT,CSAIRLASVPDAQYF
TRBV7-8,TRBJ1-1,TRBD1,-,TGTGCCAGCAGCTTATCCATGGACAGGGGGCTAACTGAAGCTTTCTTT,CASSLSMDRGLTEAFF
TRBV29-1,TRBJ2-1,-,few,TGCAGCGTGGAAGACATCTACAATGAGCAGTTCTTC,CSVEDIYNEQFF
TRBV6-6,TRBJ2-1,-,few,TGTGCCAGCAGGCAACTTAGAAAAACGAGCTCCTACAATGAGCAGTTCTTC,CASRQLRKTSSYNEQFF
TRBV6-5,TRBJ1-1,-,few,TGTGCCAGCAGTCGACAGGCCCTGAACACTGAAGCTTTCTTT,CASSRQALNTEAFF
TRBV6-1,TRBJ2-2,-,few,TGTGCCAGCAGTCTGGGGGCTTATCTCGCCGGGGAGCTGTTTTTT,CASSLGAYLAGELFF
TRBV6-5,TRBJ2-7,TRBD1,-,TGTGCCAGCACCAAAGGGGGACAGGGGAAAAGTTACGAGCAGTACTTC,CASTKGGQGKSYEQYF
TRBV4-1,TRBJ2-1,-,-,TGCGCCAGCAGCCAAGATGGGAGGACTGAGCAGTTCTTC,CASSQDGRTEQFF
TRBV20-1,TRBJ1-1,-,few,TGCAGTGCTAGAGGCCATAACAAGAACACTGAAGCTTTCTTT,CSARGHNKNTEAFF
TRBV12-3/TRBV12-4,TRBJ2-4,-,-,TGTGCCAGCAGCCGACTTGCGGACATTCAGTACTTC,CASSRLADIQYF
TRBV20-1,TRBJ2-4,TRBD2,few,TGCAGTGCTAGAGTCCCCCTAGCGGGATCGAGTTCTAACATTCAGTACTTC,CSARVPLAGSSSNIQYF
TRBV30,TRBJ2-1,TRBD2,-,TGTGCCTGGAGCTCGGGGGGGCCGGGTGAGCAGTTCTTC,CAWSSGGPGEQFF
TRBV7-9,TRBJ1-1,-,-,TGTGCCAGCATCCACGGGACACGATGGACTGAAGCTTTCTTT,CASIHGTRWTEAFF
TRBV12-3/TRBV12-4,TRBJ2-7,TRBD2,once,TGTGCCAGCAGTTTTGGGACTAGCGGGATCCCCTACAATGAGCAGTACTTC,CASSFGTSGIPYNEQYF